This T cell receptor (beta chain) was recorded in a study of T cell responses to AZD1222 COVID-19 vaccine. Study-wide findings and caveats: The sample set comprised mostly white British donors with more females, and clonal diversity was possibly underestimated. Dominant CD4 TCR responses targeted spike regions 160-218 and 743-854. Repertoires were sampled only after the peak T cell response.

Regarding this clone: What it binds is not known.

The V gene's germline CDR1 is MDHEN and CDR2 SYDVKM. The CDR3 is made up of 12 amino acids. V gave up 7 bases and J gave up 6 bases, with 12 bases separating them. Some clones are missing from TCRdb's copy, which holds only in-frame ones; the method was immunoSEQ multiplex PCR. The data hold about 69,000 clones, with 70% to 90% observed a single time. This receptor was obtained from an adult in good health. This specimen consisted of peripheral blood, obtained on day 0 of AZD1222 vaccination. The chain links TRBV28 to TRBJ1-2; D might be TRBD1 (5 bases). The CDR3 spells CASNAGRDGYTF. In DNA, the CDR3 is TGTGCCAGCAACGCAGGGAGGGATGGCTACACCTTC.